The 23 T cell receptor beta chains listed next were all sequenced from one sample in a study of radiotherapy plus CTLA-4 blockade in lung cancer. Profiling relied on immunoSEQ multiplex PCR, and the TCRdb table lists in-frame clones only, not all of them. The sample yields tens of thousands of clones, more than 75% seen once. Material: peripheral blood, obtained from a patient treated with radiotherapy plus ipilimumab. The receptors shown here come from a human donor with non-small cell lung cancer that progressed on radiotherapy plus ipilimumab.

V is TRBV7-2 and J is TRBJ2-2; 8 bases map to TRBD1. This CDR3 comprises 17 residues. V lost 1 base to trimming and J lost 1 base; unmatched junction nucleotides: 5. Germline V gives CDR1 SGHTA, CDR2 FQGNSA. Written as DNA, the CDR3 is TGTGCCAGCAGCTTAGTGGGTACAGGGGGGAACACCGGGGAGCTGTTTTTT. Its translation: CASSLVGTGGNTGELFF.

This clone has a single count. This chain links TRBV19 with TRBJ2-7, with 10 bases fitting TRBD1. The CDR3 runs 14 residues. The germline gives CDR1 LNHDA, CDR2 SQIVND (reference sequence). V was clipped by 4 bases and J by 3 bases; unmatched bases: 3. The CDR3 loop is CASSRGQGYYEQYF. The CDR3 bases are TGTGCCAGTAGTAGGGGACAGGGGTACTACGAGCAGTACTTC.

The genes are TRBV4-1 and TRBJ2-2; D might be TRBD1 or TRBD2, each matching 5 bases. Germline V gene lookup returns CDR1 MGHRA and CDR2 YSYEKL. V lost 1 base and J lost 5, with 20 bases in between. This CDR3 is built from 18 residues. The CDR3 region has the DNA TGCGCCAGCAGCCAAGTAGATTTGGGGGTTGTGGGAACCGGGGAGCTGTTTTTT. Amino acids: CASSQVDLGVVGTGELFF.

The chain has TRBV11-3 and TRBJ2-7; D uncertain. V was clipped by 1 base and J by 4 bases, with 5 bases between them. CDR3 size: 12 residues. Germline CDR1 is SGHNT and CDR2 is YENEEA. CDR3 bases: TGTGCCAGCAGCTTAGCCGGGTACGAGCAGTACTTC. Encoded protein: CASSLAGYEQYF.

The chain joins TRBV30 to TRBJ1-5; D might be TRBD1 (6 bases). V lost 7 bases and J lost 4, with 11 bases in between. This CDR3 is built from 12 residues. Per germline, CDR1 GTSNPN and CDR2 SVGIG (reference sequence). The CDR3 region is CALGGGNQPQHF. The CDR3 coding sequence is TGTGCCTTAGGAGGGGGGAATCAGCCCCAGCATTTT.

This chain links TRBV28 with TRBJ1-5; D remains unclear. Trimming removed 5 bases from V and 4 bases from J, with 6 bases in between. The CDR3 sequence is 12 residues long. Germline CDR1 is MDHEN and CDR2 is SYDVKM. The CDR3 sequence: CASSPPNQPQHF. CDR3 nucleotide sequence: TGTGCCAGCAGTCCACCAAATCAGCCCCAGCATTTT.

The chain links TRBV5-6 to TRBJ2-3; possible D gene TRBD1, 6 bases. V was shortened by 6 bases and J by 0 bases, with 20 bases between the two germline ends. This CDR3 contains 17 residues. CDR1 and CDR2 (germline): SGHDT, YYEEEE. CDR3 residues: CASTHDVGAESTDTQYF. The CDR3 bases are TGTGCCAGCACCCATGACGTGGGGGCCGAAAGCACAGATACGCAGTATTTT.

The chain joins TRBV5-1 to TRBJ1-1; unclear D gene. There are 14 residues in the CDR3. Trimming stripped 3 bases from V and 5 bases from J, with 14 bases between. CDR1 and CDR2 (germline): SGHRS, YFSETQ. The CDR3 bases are TGCGCCAGCAGCTCTCCTCCCAAGGGTACTGAAGCTTTCTTT. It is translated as CASSSPPKGTEAFF.

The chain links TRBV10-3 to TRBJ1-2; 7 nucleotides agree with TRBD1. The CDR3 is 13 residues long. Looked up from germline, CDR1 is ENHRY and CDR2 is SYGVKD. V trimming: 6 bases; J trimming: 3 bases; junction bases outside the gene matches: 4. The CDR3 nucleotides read TGTGCCATCAGGCCTACAGGGGACTATGGCTACACCTTC. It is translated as CAIRPTGDYGYTF.

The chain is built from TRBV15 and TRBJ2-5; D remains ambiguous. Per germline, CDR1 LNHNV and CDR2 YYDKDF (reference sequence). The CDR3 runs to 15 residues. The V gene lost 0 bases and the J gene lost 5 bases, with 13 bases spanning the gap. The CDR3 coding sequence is TGTGCCACCAGCAGAGAAGGCAGCCCGTCCGAGACCCAGTACTTC. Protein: CATSREGSPSETQYF.

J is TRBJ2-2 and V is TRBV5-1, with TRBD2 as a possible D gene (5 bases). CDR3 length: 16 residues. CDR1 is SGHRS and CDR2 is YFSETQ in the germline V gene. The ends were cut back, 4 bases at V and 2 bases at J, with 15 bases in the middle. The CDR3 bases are TGCGCCAGCAGCGGAGCGGACCCCCTTAACACCGGGGAGCTGTTTTTT. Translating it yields CASSGADPLNTGELFF.

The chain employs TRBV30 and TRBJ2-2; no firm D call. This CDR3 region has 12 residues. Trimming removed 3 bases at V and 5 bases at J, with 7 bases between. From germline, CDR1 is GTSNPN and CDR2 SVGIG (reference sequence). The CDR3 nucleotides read TGTGCCTGGAGGGGTTTGACCGGGGAGCTGTTTTTT. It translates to CAWRGLTGELFF.

CDR3 region: CASSRGQGNTIYF. The CDR3 nucleotides are TGTGCCAGTTCGAGGGGGCAAGGAAACACCATATATTTT. The chain couples TRBV27 to TRBJ1-3; 7 bases align to TRBD1. The junction had 6 bases not matched to a gene; V was cut back by 9 bases and J by 4 bases. This CDR3 spans 13 amino acids. The V gene's germline CDR1 is MNHEY and CDR2 SMNVEV (reference sequence).

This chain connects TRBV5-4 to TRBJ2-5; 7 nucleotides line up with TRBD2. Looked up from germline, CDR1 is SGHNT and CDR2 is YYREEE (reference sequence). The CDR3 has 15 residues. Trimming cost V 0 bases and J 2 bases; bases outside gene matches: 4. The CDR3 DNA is TGTGCCAGCAGCTTGGGCTCTAGCGGACAAGAGACCCAGTACTTC. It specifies CASSLGSSGQETQYF.

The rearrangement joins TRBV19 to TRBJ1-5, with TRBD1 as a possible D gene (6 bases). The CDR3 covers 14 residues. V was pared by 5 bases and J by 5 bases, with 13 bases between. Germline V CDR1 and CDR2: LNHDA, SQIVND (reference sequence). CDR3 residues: CASSAQGNDQPQHF. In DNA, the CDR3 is TGTGCCAGTAGTGCACAGGGTAACGATCAGCCCCAGCATTTT.

The CDR3 sequence is CASSYSSGLAGNEQFF. The CDR3 bases are TGTGCCAGCAGTTACTCGTCCGGACTAGCGGGCAATGAGCAGTTCTTC. The chain couples TRBV6-5 to TRBJ2-1, with 11 positions matching TRBD2. This CDR3 contains 16 residues. Germline CDR1 reads MNHEY; CDR2 reads SVGAGI. The J segment lost 6 bases and the V segment lost 0 bases, leaving 4 bases of the junction unmatched.

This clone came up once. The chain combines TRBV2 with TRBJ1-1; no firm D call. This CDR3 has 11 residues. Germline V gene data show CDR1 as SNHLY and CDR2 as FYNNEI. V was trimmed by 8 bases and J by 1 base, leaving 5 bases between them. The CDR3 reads CASRSNTEAFF. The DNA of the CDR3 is TGTGCCAGCCGGTCGAACACTGAAGCTTTCTTT.

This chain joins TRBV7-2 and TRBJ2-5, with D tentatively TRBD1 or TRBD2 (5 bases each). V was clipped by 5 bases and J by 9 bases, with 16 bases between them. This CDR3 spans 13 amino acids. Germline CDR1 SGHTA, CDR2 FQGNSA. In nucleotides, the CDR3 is TGTGCCAGCAGCCCGGACCGGGTGGGGGCCCAGTACTTC. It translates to CASSPDRVGAQYF.

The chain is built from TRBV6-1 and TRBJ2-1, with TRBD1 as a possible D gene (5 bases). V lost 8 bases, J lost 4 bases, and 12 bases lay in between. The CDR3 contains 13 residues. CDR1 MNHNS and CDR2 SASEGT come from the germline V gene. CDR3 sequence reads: CASSWGGYNEQFF. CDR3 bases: TGTGCCAGCTCGTGGGGCGGTTACAATGAGCAGTTCTTC.

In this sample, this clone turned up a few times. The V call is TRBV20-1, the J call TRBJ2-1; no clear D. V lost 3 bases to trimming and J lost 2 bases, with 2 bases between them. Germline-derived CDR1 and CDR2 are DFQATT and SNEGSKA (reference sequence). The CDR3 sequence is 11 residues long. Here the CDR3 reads CSARTYNEQFF. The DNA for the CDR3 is TGCAGTGCTAGGACCTACAATGAGCAGTTCTTC.

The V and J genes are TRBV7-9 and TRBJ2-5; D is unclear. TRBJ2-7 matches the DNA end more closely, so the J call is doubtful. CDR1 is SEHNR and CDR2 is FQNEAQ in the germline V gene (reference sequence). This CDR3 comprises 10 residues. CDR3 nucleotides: TGTGCCAGCGATCGTCGCGAGCAGTACTTC. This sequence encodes CASDRREQYF.

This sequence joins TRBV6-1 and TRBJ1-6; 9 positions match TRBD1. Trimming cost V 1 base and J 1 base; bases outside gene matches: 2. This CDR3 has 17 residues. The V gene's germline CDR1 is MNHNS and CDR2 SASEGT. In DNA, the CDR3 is TGTGCCAGCAGTGAAGGGGACAGGGAATCCTATAATTCACCCCTCCACTTT. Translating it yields CASSEGDRESYNSPLHF.

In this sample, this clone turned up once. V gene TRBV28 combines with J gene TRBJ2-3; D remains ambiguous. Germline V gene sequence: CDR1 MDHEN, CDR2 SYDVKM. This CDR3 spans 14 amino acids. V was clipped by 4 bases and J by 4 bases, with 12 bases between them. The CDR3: CASSSPNIPDTQYF. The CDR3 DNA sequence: TGTGCCAGCAGTTCCCCAAATATTCCAGATACGCAGTATTTT.